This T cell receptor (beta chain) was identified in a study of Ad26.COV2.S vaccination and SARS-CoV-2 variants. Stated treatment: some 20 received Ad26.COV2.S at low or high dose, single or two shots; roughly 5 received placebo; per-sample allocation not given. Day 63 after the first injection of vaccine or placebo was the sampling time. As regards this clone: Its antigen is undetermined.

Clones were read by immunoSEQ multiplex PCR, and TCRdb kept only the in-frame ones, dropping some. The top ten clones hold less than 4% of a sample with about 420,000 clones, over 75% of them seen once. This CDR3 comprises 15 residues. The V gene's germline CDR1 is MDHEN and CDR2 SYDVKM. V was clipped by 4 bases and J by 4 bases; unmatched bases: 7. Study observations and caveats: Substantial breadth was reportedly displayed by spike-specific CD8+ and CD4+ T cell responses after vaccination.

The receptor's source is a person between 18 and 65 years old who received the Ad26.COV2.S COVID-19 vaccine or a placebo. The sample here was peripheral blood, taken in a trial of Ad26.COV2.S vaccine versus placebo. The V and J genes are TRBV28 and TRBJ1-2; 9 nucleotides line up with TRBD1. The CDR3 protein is CASSSLTGGAYGYTF. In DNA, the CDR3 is TGTGCCAGCAGTTCCCTGACAGGGGGGGCCTATGGCTACACCTTC.